The next 3 T cell receptor beta chains were all read from a single sample in a study of blood T cell repertoires in COVID-19. Sequencing used immunoSEQ multiplex PCR; TCRdb keeps in-frame clones, though not all of them. The repertoire holds roughly 70,000 clones, nearly 90% seen once, with about 2.9% in the top ten. Sequencing used peripheral blood. These receptors came from a man aged 65-85 years with active or convalescent COVID-19.

This chain joins TRBV15 and TRBJ1-4; 10 nucleotides line up with TRBD1. With V trimmed by 5 bases and J by 6 bases, 3 bases remained unmatched. This CDR3 is built from 14 residues. Germline V gene sequence: CDR1 LNHNV, CDR2 YYDKDF (reference sequence). CDR3 amino acids: CATSYGTGDEKLFF. CDR3 DNA: TGTGCCACCAGCTACGGGACAGGGGATGAAAAACTGTTTTTT.

This clone appeared once. Other nucleotide sequences in the sample specify the same CDR3. This chain joins TRBV27 and TRBJ2-2, with 9 bases fitting TRBD2. CDR1 MNHEY and CDR2 SMNVEV come from the germline V gene (reference sequence). Trimming removed 0 bases from V and 7 bases from J; junction bases left unmatched: 6. CDR3 length: 16 residues. CDR3 DNA sequence: TGTGCCAGCAGTTTATCTAGCGGGAGTGCAATCGGGGAGCTGTTTTTT. Translating it yields CASSLSSGSAIGELFF.

The chain joins TRBV6-5 to TRBJ2-3; 7 bases are shared with TRBD1. Germline CDR1 MNHEY, CDR2 SVGAGI. J lost 5 bases, V lost 7 bases, and 6 bases had no gene match. The CDR3 runs to 13 residues. In DNA form, the CDR3 reads TGTGCCAGCACCCAGGGGGTGGTAGATACGCAGTATTTT. Its translation: CASTQGVVDTQYF.